The clone carrying this T cell receptor beta chain is termed medium-sized. No antigen is known for it. The V gene's germline CDR1 is ENHRY and CDR2 SYGVKD. The length of the CDR3 is 12 residues. Trimming pared 5 bases from V and 5 bases from J, leaving 9 bases between. This sample was included in a study of OX40 agonist ivuxolimab in advanced cancers. Study outcomes and limitations: Mean expanded clone counts were higher in CD8+ than CD4+ T cells.

TCRdb keeps only in-frame clones here, not all; method: immunoSEQ multiplex PCR. Of about 20,000 clones in the sample, about four fifths were seen once. The source was CD4+ or CD8+ T cells sorted from blood, collected in a trial of the OX40 agonist ivuxolimab. The chain carries TRBV10-3 and TRBJ1-2, with D unresolved. This TCR came from an adult with an advanced solid tumor such as melanoma, head and neck, liver or kidney cancer. CDR3: CAISPGSYGYTF. In DNA, the CDR3 is TGTGCCATCAGTCCGGGGTCGTATGGCTACACCTTC.